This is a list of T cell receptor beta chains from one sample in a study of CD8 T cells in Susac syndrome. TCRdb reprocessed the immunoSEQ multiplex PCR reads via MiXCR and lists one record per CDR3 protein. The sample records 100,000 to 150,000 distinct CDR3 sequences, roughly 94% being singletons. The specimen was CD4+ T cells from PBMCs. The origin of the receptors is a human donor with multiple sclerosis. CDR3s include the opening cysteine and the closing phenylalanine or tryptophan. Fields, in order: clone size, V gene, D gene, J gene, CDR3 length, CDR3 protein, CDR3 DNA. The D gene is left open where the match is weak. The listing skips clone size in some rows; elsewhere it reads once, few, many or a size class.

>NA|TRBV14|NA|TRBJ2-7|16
CASSQDFSHFPYEQYF
TGTGCCAGCAGCCAAGATTTCTCACACTTCCCCTACGAGCAGTACTTC
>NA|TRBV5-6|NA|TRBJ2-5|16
CASRRRIAGGWETQYF
TGTGCCAGCAGGCGCCGGATCGCAGGTGGATGGGAGACCCAGTACTTC
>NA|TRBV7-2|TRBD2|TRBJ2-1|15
CASILTSGIGNEQFF
TGTGCCAGCATTCTGACTAGCGGGATTGGGAATGAGCAGTTCTTC
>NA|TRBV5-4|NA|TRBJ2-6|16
CASSDTGSTGANVLTF
TGTGCCAGCAGCGACACAGGGTCAACTGGGGCCAACGTCCTGACTTTC
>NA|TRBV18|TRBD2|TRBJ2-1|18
CASSPPRTSGRARNEQFF
TGTGCCAGCTCACCACCGAGAACTAGCGGGAGGGCCCGCAATGAGCAGTTCTTC
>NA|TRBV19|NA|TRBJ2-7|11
CASSIVGEQYF
TGTGCCAGTAGTATAGTTGGGGAGCAGTACTTC
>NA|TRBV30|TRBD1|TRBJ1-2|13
CAWSSGGNYGYTF
TGTGCCTGGAGCTCAGGGGGGAACTATGGCTACACCTTC
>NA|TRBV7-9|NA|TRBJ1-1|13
CASIISEGTEAFF
TGTGCCAGCATTATAAGCGAGGGAACTGAAGCTTTCTTT
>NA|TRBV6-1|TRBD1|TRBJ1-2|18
CASRHGQGLKSSNYGYTF
TGTGCCAGCAGACACGGACAGGGGTTGAAGTCGTCTAACTATGGCTACACCTTC
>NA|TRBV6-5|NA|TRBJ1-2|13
CASKYDRQYGYTF
TGTGCCAGCAAATATGACAGACAATATGGCTACACCTTC
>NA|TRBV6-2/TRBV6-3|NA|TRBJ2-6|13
CASDSTGANVLTF
TGTGCCAGCGACTCGACCGGGGCCAACGTCCTGACTTTC
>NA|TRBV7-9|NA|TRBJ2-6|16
CASSLDSYSGANVLTF
TGTGCCAGCAGCTTAGATAGTTACTCTGGGGCCAACGTCCTGACTTTC
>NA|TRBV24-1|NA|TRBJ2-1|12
CATSSTGDEQFF
TGTGCCACCTCATCGACGGGGGATGAGCAGTTCTTC
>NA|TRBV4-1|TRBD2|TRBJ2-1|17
CASSQGSGGRYYNEQFF
TGCGCCAGCAGCCAAGGAAGCGGGGGCCGATATTACAATGAGCAGTTCTTC
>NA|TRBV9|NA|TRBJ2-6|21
CASSVARPGAVSLSGANVLTF
TGTGCCAGCAGCGTAGCGCGGCCGGGGGCCGTATCCCTCTCTGGGGCCAACGTCCTGACTTTC
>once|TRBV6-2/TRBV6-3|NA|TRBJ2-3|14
CASTTTRITDTQYF
TGTGCCAGCACCACGACTAGGATTACAGATACGCAGTATTTT
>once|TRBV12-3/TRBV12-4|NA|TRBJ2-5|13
CASRLPAGKTQYF
TGTGCCAGCAGGCTCCCCGCGGGGAAGACCCAGTACTTC
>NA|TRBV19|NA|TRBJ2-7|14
CASSIGGIGYEQYF
TGTGCCAGTAGTATCGGAGGAATAGGGTACGAGCAGTACTTC
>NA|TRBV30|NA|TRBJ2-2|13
CAWSVLKTGELFF
TGTGCCTGGAGTGTACTGAAGACCGGGGAGCTGTTTTTT
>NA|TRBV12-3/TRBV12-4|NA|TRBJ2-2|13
CASSLRDTGELFF
TGTGCCAGCAGTTTACGGGACACCGGGGAGCTGTTTTTT
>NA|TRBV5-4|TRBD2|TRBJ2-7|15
CASSSGLAGPYEQYF
TGTGCCAGCAGCTCGGGACTAGCGGGACCCTACGAGCAGTACTTC
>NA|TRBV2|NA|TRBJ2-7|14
CASTVAGSRGEQYF
TGTGCCAGCACTGTAGCGGGTTCCAGGGGGGAGCAGTACTTC
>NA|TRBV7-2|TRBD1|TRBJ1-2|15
CASSFGPDRGYGYTF
TGTGCCAGCAGCTTTGGGCCGGACAGGGGCTATGGCTACACCTTC
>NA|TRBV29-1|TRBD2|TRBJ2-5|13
CSARGGPTETQYF
TGCAGCGCTCGGGGGGGCCCTACAGAGACCCAGTACTTC
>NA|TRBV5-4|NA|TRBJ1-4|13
CASKKGVGEKLFF
TGTGCCAGCAAAAAGGGGGTCGGTGAAAAACTGTTTTTT
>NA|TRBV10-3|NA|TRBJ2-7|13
CAIRGAGTYEQYF
TGTGCCATCCGGGGGGCGGGGACCTACGAGCAGTACTTC
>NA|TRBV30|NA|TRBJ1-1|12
CAWSVLSTEAFF
TGTGCCTGGAGCGTCCTTAGCACTGAAGCTTTCTTT